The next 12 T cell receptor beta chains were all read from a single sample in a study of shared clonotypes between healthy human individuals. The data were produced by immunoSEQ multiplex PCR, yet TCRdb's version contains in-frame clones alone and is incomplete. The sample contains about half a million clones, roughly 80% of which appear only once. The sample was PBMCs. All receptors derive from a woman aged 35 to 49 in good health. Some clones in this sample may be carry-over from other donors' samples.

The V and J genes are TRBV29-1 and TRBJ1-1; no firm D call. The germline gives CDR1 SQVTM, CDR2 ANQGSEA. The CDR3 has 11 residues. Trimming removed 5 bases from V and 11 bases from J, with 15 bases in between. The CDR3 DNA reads TGCAGCGTTTCCGACCACGAGGAGGCTTTCTTT. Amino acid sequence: CSVSDHEEAFF. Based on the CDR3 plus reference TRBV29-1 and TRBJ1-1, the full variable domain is SAVISQKPSRDICQRGTSLTIQCQVDSQVTMMFWYRQQPGQSLTLIATANQGSEATYESGFVIDKFPISRPNLTFSTLTVSNMSPEDSSIYLCSVSDHEEAFFGQGTRLTVV.

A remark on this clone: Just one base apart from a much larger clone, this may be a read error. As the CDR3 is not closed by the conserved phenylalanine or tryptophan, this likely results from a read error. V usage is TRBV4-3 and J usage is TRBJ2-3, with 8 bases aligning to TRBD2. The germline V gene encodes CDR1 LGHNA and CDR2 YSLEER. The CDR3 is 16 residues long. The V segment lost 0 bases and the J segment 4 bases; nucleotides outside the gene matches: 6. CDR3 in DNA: TGCGCCAGCAGCCAAGAGACGGGAGCGGGGGCAGATACGCAGTATTCT. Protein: CASSQETGAGADTQYS.

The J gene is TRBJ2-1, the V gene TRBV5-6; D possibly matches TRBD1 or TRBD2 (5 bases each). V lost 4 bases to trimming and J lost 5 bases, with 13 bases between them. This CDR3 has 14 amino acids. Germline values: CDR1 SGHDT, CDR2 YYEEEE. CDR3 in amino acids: CASSTGTEHNEQFF. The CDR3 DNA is TGTGCCAGCAGCACCGGGACGGAGCACAATGAGCAGTTCTTC.

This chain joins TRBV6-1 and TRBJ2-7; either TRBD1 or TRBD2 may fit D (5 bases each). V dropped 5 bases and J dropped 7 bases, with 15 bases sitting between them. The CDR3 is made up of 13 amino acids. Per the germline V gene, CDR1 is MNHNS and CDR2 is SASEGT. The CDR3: CASSSRDRVEQYF. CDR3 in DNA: TGTGCCAGCAGTAGTCGGGACCGGGTGGAGCAGTACTTC.

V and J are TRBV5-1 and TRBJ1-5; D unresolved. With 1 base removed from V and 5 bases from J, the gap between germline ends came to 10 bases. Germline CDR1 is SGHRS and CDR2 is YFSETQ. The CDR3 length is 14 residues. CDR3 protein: CASSLSPADQPQHF. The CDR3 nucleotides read TGCGCCAGCAGCTTGTCTCCGGCCGATCAGCCCCAGCATTTT.

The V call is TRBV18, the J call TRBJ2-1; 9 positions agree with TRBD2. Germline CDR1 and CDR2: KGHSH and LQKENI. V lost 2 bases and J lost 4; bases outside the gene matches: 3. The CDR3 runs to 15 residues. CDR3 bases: TGTGCCAGCTCACCAACGAGCGGGAGGTACAATGAGCAGTTCTTC. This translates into CASSPTSGRYNEQFF.

The CDR3 DNA reads as TGTGCCAGCAGCCTAGGGGGCGGGGATGAGCAGTTCTTC. Translated: CASSLGGGDEQFF. The chain joins TRBV4-2 to TRBJ2-1; tentatively, D is TRBD1 (7 bases). V was trimmed by 4 bases and J by 8 bases, leaving 12 bases between them. From germline, CDR1 is LGHNA and CDR2 YNFKEQ. The CDR3 covers 13 residues.

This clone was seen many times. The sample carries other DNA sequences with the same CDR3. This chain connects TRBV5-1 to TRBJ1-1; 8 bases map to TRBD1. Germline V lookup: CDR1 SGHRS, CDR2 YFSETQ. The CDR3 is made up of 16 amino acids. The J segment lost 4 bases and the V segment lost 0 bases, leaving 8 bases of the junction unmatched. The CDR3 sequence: CASSLGAGGHLTEAFF. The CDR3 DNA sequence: TGCGCCAGCAGCTTGGGGGCAGGGGGCCATCTCACTGAAGCTTTCTTT.

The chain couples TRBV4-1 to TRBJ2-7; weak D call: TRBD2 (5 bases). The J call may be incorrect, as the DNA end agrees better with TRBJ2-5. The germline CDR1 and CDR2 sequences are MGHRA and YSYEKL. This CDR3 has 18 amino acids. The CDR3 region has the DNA TGCGCCAGCAGCCAAGACCCGCCCGCCGGGCGGGTCGGTGAGACCCAGTACTTC. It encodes CASSQDPPAGRVGETQYF.

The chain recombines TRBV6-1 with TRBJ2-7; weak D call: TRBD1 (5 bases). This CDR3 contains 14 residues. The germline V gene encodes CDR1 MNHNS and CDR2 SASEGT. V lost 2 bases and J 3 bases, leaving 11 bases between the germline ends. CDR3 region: CASSETRGYYEQYF. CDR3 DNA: TGTGCCAGCAGTGAAACAAGGGGATACTACGAGCAGTACTTC.

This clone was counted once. CDR3 in DNA: TGTGCCAGCAGACAAACCGGGAATCCCTACGAGCAGTACTTC. Translation gives CASRQTGNPYEQYF. V and J are TRBV27 and TRBJ2-7; D is possibly TRBD2 (5 bases). This CDR3 is 14 amino acids long. The V gene lost 6 bases and the J gene lost 2 bases, with 14 bases spanning the gap. Germline V gene data show CDR1 as MNHEY and CDR2 as SMNVEV (reference sequence).

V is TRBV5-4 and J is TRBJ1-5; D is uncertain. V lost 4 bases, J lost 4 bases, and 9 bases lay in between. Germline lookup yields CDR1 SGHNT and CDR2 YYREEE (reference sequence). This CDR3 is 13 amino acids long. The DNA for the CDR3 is TGTGCCAGCAGCCTGGACCGGAATCAGCCCCAGCATTTT. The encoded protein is CASSLDRNQPQHF.